The 14 T cell receptor beta chains given below trace back to one sample, sequenced in a study of technical replicates of blood from a few donors. Sequenced by immunoSEQ multiplex PCR; TCRdb stores in-frame clones only, minus some. Of more than 70,000 clones listed, 92% are singletons. The specimen sequenced was T cells isolated from PBMCs. The receptor set was obtained from a human donor in good health.

The rearrangement joins TRBV10-1 to TRBJ2-1; 7 bases align to TRBD2. V was pared by 1 base and J by 7 bases, with 7 bases of the junction left unmatched. The CDR3 covers 15 residues. Looked up from germline, CDR1 is WNHNN and CDR2 is SYGVQD (reference sequence). CDR3 nucleotides: TGCGCCAGCAGTGAGTTCTCGGGGGGAGAGAATGAGCAGTTCTTC. The encoded protein is CASSEFSGGENEQFF.

The V call is TRBV6-1, the J call TRBJ1-6; TRBD1 aligns across 8 bases. Germline CDR1 is MNHNS and CDR2 is SASEGT. The CDR3 extends over 15 amino acids. The CDR3 sequence: CVIEGTGSYNSPLHF. The CDR3 bases are TGTGTTATAGAAGGGACAGGCTCCTATAATTCACCCCTCCACTTT.

The gene calls are TRBV4-1 and TRBJ2-1, with 12 bases lining up with TRBD2. The J segment lost 14 bases and the V segment lost 0 bases, leaving 5 bases of the junction unmatched. Germline V gene data show CDR1 as MGHRA and CDR2 as YSYEKL. The CDR3 sequence is 14 residues long. In DNA form, the CDR3 reads TGCGCCAGCAGCCAAGAGGCTAGCGGGAGGGCGGAGTTCTTC. This sequence encodes CASSQEASGRAEFF.

V usage is TRBV10-3 and J usage is TRBJ1-2, with TRBD1 identical over 7 bases. Trimming at V came to 0 bases and at J to 4 bases, leaving 5 bases not matched to a gene. From germline, CDR1 is ENHRY and CDR2 SYGVKD. This CDR3 has 15 amino acids. CDR3 amino acids: CAISESRDSSYGYTF. In DNA, the CDR3 is TGTGCCATCAGTGAGTCTCGGGACAGCTCCTATGGCTACACCTTC.

The CDR3 loop is CASSLVGQGHPFF. CDR3 DNA sequence: TGTGCCAGCAGCTTGGTCGGACAGGGACACCCTTTCTTT. The J gene is TRBJ1-1, the V gene TRBV5-4, with TRBD1 matching 8 bases. CDR3 length: 13 residues. Looked up from germline, CDR1 is SGHNT and CDR2 is YYREEE (reference sequence). The ends lost 0 bases at V and 12 bases at J; junction bases unmatched: 7. The variable domain in full, with the rest retrieved from reference TRBV5-4 and TRBJ1-1, is ETGVTQSPTHLIKTRGQQVTLRCSSQSGHNTVSWYQQALGQGPQFIFQYYREEENGRGNFPPRFSGLQFPNYSSELNVNALELDDSALYLCASSLVGQGHPFFGQGTRLTVV.

The rearrangement joins TRBV6-1 to TRBJ1-4, with 8 bases that match TRBD1. This CDR3 contains 16 residues. The V gene end was trimmed by 2 bases and the J gene end by 10 bases; junction bases not matched to a gene: 12. From germline, CDR1 is MNHNS and CDR2 SASEGT. The CDR3, as DNA: TGTGCCAGCAGTGAATCCGGAGGGGGGACAGGAAGAAAACTGTTTTTT. It encodes CASSESGGGTGRKLFF.

The chain links TRBV30 to TRBJ1-4, with 9 bases that match TRBD1. The CDR3 length is 14 residues. The germline V gene has CDR1 GTSNPN and CDR2 SVGIG (reference sequence). J was trimmed by 5 bases and V by 1 base; bases with no gene match: 2. CDR3 in amino acids: CAWSAGTGNEKLFF. The CDR3 nucleotides read TGTGCCTGGAGTGCCGGGACAGGGAATGAAAAACTGTTTTTT.

The chain uses TRBV5-1 and TRBJ1-2, with 10 bases matching TRBD1. J was trimmed by 6 bases and V by 2 bases; bases with no gene match: 4. Looked up from germline, CDR1 is SGHRS and CDR2 is YFSETQ. CDR3 size: 14 residues. In nucleotides, the CDR3 is TGCGCCAGCAGCTTAGGACAGGGGGAGGATGGCTACACCTTC. Translation gives CASSLGQGEDGYTF.

The chain uses TRBV9 and TRBJ1-2; D gene uncertain. The CDR3 runs to 14 residues. Germline V gene sequence: CDR1 SGDLS, CDR2 YYNGEE. Trimming took 3 bases from V and 4 from J, leaving 13 bases between them. CDR3 DNA: TGTGCCAGCAGCGCCCTAGGCGGGAGCTATGGCTACACCTTC. This sequence encodes CASSALGGSYGYTF.

The chain combines TRBV12-5 with TRBJ2-2; D gene uncertain. The V and J ends lost 8 bases and 2 bases respectively, with 12 bases between them. The germline CDR1 and CDR2 sequences are LGHNT and FRNRAP. The CDR3 consists of 14 residues. The CDR3 bases are TGTGCTAGTATCTTGACGGGTAACACCGGGGAGCTGTTTTTT. This sequence encodes CASILTGNTGELFF.

In the case of this clone: A junction end diverges from the germline sequence, so it may reflect a read error. The CDR3 spells CASRLEGGGNEQFF. CDR3 sequence (DNA): TGCGCCAGCAGATTGGAGGGAGGAGGAAATGAGCAGTTCTTC. The chain links TRBV5-1 to TRBJ2-1; D perhaps matches TRBD2 (6 bases). Per germline, CDR1 SGHRS and CDR2 YFSETQ. The CDR3 has 14 residues.

This rearrangement joins TRBV5-4 to TRBJ2-1, with TRBD2 identical over 11 bases. Germline-derived CDR1 and CDR2 are SGHNT and YYREEE (reference sequence). The length of the CDR3 is 16 residues. The V segment lost 4 bases and the J segment 0 bases; nucleotides outside the gene matches: 3. CDR3 in DNA: TGTGCCAGCAGCCATGGACTAGCGGGCTCCTACAATGAGCAGTTCTTC. Its translation: CASSHGLAGSYNEQFF.

This sequence joins TRBV5-1 and TRBJ1-1, with TRBD1 matching 9 bases. V dropped 4 bases and J dropped 3; count of bases not matched to a gene: 4. CDR3 length: 14 amino acids. In germline, CDR1 is SGHRS, CDR2 YFSETQ. The CDR3 reads CASSPGQGDTEAFF. CDR3 DNA: TGCGCCAGCAGCCCGGGACAGGGAGACACTGAAGCTTTCTTT.

This clone is a singleton in its sample. CDR3 loop: CASSEAVTSSNEQFF. As DNA, the CDR3 is TGTGCCAGCAGTGAAGCTGTCACTAGCAGCAATGAGCAGTTCTTC. The J gene is TRBJ2-1, the V gene TRBV2, with D tentatively TRBD2 (6 bases). Trimming pared 0 bases from V and 6 bases from J, leaving 12 bases between. CDR1 is SNHLY, CDR2 FYNNEI, per germline. This CDR3 is built from 15 residues.